One sample yielded the 29 T cell receptor beta chains listed below, sequenced in a study of cytomegalovirus exposure and HLA in healthy donors. The PCR made use of 60 Vbeta and 13 Jbeta primers. The protocol was immunoSEQ multiplex PCR, while the TCRdb copy is restricted to in-frame clones and leaves out a portion. The sample records approximately 170,000 clones, roughly two thirds being singletons. The source material was PBMCs. These receptors all stem from a woman aged 40 to 49 in good health and CMV-seropositive.

The chain has TRBV6-6 and TRBJ2-7; TRBD2 matches at 10 bases. CDR3 size: 16 residues. The J segment lost 6 bases and the V segment lost 6 bases, leaving 14 bases of the junction unmatched. The germline V gene encodes CDR1 MNHNY and CDR2 SVGAGI (reference sequence). The CDR3 nucleotides are TGTGCCAGCAGCCAAGCGCCAGCGGGAGGGCCGACCGAGCAGTACTTC. This codes for CASSQAPAGGPTEQYF.

This clone was seen only a few times. The chain links TRBV14 to TRBJ1-4; 7 bases agree with TRBD1. V shed 2 bases, J shed 7 bases, and the junction held 7 bases outside the gene matches. CDR3 length equals 15 residues. The germline V gene has CDR1 SGHDN and CDR2 FVKESK. This chain's CDR3 is CASSQLTGRFEKLFF. For the CDR3, the DNA is TGTGCCAGCAGCCAACTGACAGGGCGATTTGAAAAACTGTTTTTT.

This chain uses TRBV14 with TRBJ2-5, with a possible D match to TRBD2 (5 bases). Trimming shortened V by 5 bases and J by 5 bases, and 12 bases separated the two germline ends. The CDR3 is 13 residues long. Germline-derived CDR1 and CDR2 are SGHDN and FVKESK. The CDR3 DNA follows: TGTGCCAGCAGCGGCGGGCTGTGGGAGACCCAGTACTTC. It yields the protein CASSGGLWETQYF.

This chain links TRBV29-1 with TRBJ1-2; possibly TRBD1 for D (6 bases). With 7 bases removed from V and 8 bases from J, the gap between germline ends came to 20 bases. Germline V gene lookup returns CDR1 SQVTM and CDR2 ANQGSEA. This CDR3 contains 13 residues. Here the CDR3 DNA reads TGCAGCGATCGGACAGTCGTATCCCGGGGCTACACCTTC. It specifies CSDRTVVSRGYTF.

The CDR3 DNA is TGTGCCAGCAGCTTAGGTTTGAGGAACACCGGGGAGCTGTTTTTT. This translates into CASSLGLRNTGELFF. The chain links TRBV13 to TRBJ2-2; no reliable D call. The CDR3 loop spans 15 amino acids. Germline values: CDR1 PRHDT, CDR2 FYEKMQ (reference sequence). Trimming cost V 0 bases and J 1 base, with 6 bases left between them.

This clone has just one count. The missing conserved phenylalanine or tryptophan at the end of this CDR3 makes a read error likely. The rearrangement joins TRBV4-1 to TRBJ1-2; possibly TRBD1 for D (5 bases). Germline V lookup: CDR1 MGHRA, CDR2 YSYEKL. The CDR3 has 13 amino acids. Trimming removed 1 base from V and 6 bases from J, with 9 bases in between. In DNA, the CDR3 is TGCGCCAGCAGCCAAGGGACGGGGGATGGCTACACCCTC. The encoded protein is CASSQGTGDGYTL.

The chain carries TRBV6-1 and TRBJ2-3, with 15 bases lining up with TRBD2. V shed 6 bases, J shed 5 bases, and the junction held 3 bases outside the gene matches. CDR1 MNHNS and CDR2 SASEGT come from the germline V gene. The CDR3 consists of 15 residues. The CDR3 nucleotides are TGTGCCAGCAGGGGACTAGCGGGAGGTGGAGATACGCAGTATTTT. This translates into CASRGLAGGGDTQYF.

On this clone: A read error may produce the germline difference seen at one junction end. The chain uses TRBV27 and TRBJ1-2; D is ambiguous. Germline V gene data show CDR1 as MNHEY and CDR2 as SMNVEV (reference sequence). This CDR3 is built from 15 residues. Written as DNA, the CDR3 is TGTGCCAGCAGGGGTCAGGAGCGCGTAGACTATGGCTACCCCTTC. This codes for CASRGQERVDYGYPF.

This chain links TRBV9 with TRBJ1-1, with D maybe TRBD1 (5 bases). This CDR3 comprises 15 residues. Germline lookup yields CDR1 SGDLS and CDR2 YYNGEE. The ends were cut back, 8 bases at V and 1 base at J, with 18 bases in the middle. This CDR3 reads CASGSFGGENTEAFF. The CDR3 DNA reads TGTGCCAGTGGCAGTTTTGGGGGGGAGAACACTGAAGCTTTCTTT.

The V call is TRBV29-1, the J call TRBJ2-7, with a weak D call TRBD2 (6 bases). Germline V gives CDR1 SQVTM, CDR2 ANQGSEA. V lost 4 bases to trimming and J lost 5 bases, with 6 bases between them. This CDR3 contains 10 residues. CDR3 sequence: CSVGGDEQYF. The CDR3 coding sequence is TGCAGCGTTGGGGGGGACGAGCAGTACTTC.

The gene calls are TRBV15 and TRBJ1-2; no clear D. In germline, CDR1 is LNHNV, CDR2 YYDKDF (reference sequence). This CDR3 has 14 residues. The germline V and J ends were trimmed by 2 bases and 7 bases, with 14 bases remaining between them. CDR3 residues: CATSRRGGSGGYTF. In DNA form, the CDR3 reads TGTGCCACCAGCAGACGGGGAGGATCTGGTGGCTACACCTTC. Variable domain in full (rest from reference TRBV15 and TRBJ1-2): DAMVIQNPRYQVTQFGKPVTLSCSQTLNHNVMYWYQQKSSQAPKLLFHYYDKDFNNEADTPDNFQSRRPNTSFCFLDIRSPGLGDTAMYLCATSRRGGSGGYTFGSGTRLTVV.

V usage is TRBV4-1 and J usage is TRBJ2-5; 11 bases agree with TRBD2. With V trimmed by 4 bases and J by 2 bases, 3 bases remained unmatched. The length of the CDR3 is 15 residues. Germline CDR1 is MGHRA and CDR2 is YSYEKL. CDR3 region: CASSRLAGGQETQYF. CDR3 in DNA: TGCGCCAGCAGCCGGTTAGCGGGGGGGCAAGAGACCCAGTACTTC.

The chain carries TRBV7-9 and TRBJ1-6; 10 bases are a match to TRBD1. This CDR3 spans 15 amino acids. V dropped 5 bases and J dropped 9; count of bases not matched to a gene: 7. In germline, CDR1 is SEHNR, CDR2 FQNEAQ (reference sequence). The CDR3 DNA reads as TGTGCCAGCAGCCGGACAGGGGGAAGGCTTTCACCCCTCCACTTT. Translating it yields CASSRTGGRLSPLHF.

This clone has only a few counts. The V call is TRBV19, the J call TRBJ1-1; the D gene is possibly TRBD1 (5 bases). V gave up 11 bases and J gave up 6 bases, with 19 bases separating them. Germline assignment: CDR1 LNHDA and CDR2 SQIVND (reference sequence). This CDR3 has 13 amino acids. CDR3: CAGKARDDPEAFF. The CDR3 DNA follows: TGTGCCGGGAAAGCGCGGGACGACCCTGAAGCTTTCTTT.

This clone came up once. The chain links TRBV19 to TRBJ2-2; TRBD1 matches at 7 bases. Germline assignment: CDR1 LNHDA and CDR2 SQIVND (reference sequence). CDR3 size: 16 residues. V shed 4 bases and J 1 base; nucleotides not matched to a gene: 6. CDR3 sequence reads: CASSTLGTENTGELFF. CDR3 nucleotides: TGTGCCAGTAGTACCCTCGGGACAGAGAACACCGGGGAGCTGTTTTTT.

V gene TRBV6-1 combines with J gene TRBJ1-5; no definite D call. V was cut by 1 base and J by 0 bases, with 13 bases left in between. The CDR3 has 17 amino acids. The germline V gene has CDR1 MNHNS and CDR2 SASEGT. For the CDR3, the DNA is TGTGCCAGCAGTGAAGGGGCGCAGGTTATTAGCAATCAGCCCCAGCATTTT. Translation gives CASSEGAQVISNQPQHF.

The V gene is TRBV7-2, the J gene TRBJ2-1, with 8 positions matching TRBD2. This CDR3 has 15 residues. Germline values: CDR1 SGHTA, CDR2 FQGNSA. Trimming at V came to 0 bases and at J to 10 bases, leaving 8 bases not matched to a gene. The CDR3 region is CASSLASGGPKEQFF. The DNA of the CDR3 is TGTGCCAGCAGCTTAGCCAGCGGGGGCCCTAAGGAGCAGTTCTTC.

Comment on this clone: Other DNA sequences in the sample encode the same CDR3. The chain is built from TRBV6-5 and TRBJ1-2; D may be TRBD1 (6 bases). V lost 2 bases and J 2 bases, leaving 6 bases between the germline ends. Germline-derived CDR1 and CDR2 are MNHEY and SVGAGI. This CDR3 contains 13 residues. In DNA, the CDR3 is TGTGCCAGCAGTTACGGGGGCAACTATGGCTACACCTTC. This sequence encodes CASSYGGNYGYTF.

This chain links TRBV4-3 with TRBJ2-1; TRBD2 matches at 8 bases. The CDR3 spans 18 residues. The trim removed 0 bases at V and 1 base at J, leaving 8 bases unmatched. Germline V gene lookup returns CDR1 LGHNA and CDR2 YSLEER. The CDR3 DNA reads TGCGCCAGCAGCCAAGATACGGGAGGGCCTTTTTCCTACAATGAGCAGTTCTTC. Translated: CASSQDTGGPFSYNEQFF.

The rearrangement uses TRBV6-1 and TRBJ2-6, with D maybe TRBD1 (6 bases). CDR1 is MNHNS, CDR2 SASEGT, per germline. The CDR3 extends over 17 amino acids. V dropped 4 bases and J dropped 1 base, with 14 bases sitting between them. CDR3 loop: CASSGTGFKSGANVLTF. CDR3 DNA sequence: TGTGCCAGCAGTGGAACAGGGTTTAAGTCTGGGGCCAACGTCCTGACTTTC.

The sample holds a few counts of this clone. The chain has TRBV2 and TRBJ2-7; 12 positions agree with TRBD2. Trimming removed 6 bases from V and 5 bases from J; junction bases left unmatched: 8. CDR1 SNHLY and CDR2 FYNNEI come from the germline V gene. CDR3 length: 15 residues. Written as DNA, the CDR3 is TGTGCCAGCAGGGGTCTAGCGGGAGGGCCCCACGAGCAGTACTTC. As protein: CASRGLAGGPHEQYF.

The rearrangement uses TRBV4-2 and TRBJ2-4; 9 bases line up with TRBD2. Germline trimming cut 1 base from V and 6 bases from J; bases unmatched to any gene: 4. The CDR3 extends over 15 amino acids. CDR1 is LGHNA and CDR2 is YNFKEQ in the germline V gene. The CDR3 bases are TGTGCCAGCAGCCAAGGGTTAGCGGGGGTAAACATTCAGTACTTC. This encodes CASSQGLAGVNIQYF.

This clone showed up just a few times. The rearrangement links TRBV27 to TRBJ2-7; 9 positions match TRBD1. Germline trimming cut 10 bases from V and 4 bases from J; bases unmatched to any gene: 8. This CDR3 region has 13 residues. Per the germline V gene, CDR1 is MNHEY and CDR2 is SMNVEV (reference sequence). CDR3 sequence reads: CAIRWGQGYEQYF. The DNA for the CDR3 is TGTGCCATCCGATGGGGACAGGGTTACGAGCAGTACTTC.

V usage is TRBV19 and J usage is TRBJ1-1, with D hard to call. The CDR3 runs 15 residues. Germline V gene lookup returns CDR1 LNHDA and CDR2 SQIVND (reference sequence). V was shortened by 6 bases and J by 0 bases, with 14 bases between the two germline ends. The CDR3 sequence: CASRPDFFMNTEAFF. CDR3 DNA sequence: TGTGCCAGTAGACCGGACTTCTTCATGAACACTGAAGCTTTCTTT.

This chain connects TRBV7-2 to TRBJ2-1, with 7 bases that match TRBD2. V was pared by 1 base and J by 9 bases, with 9 bases of the junction left unmatched. The germline V gene encodes CDR1 SGHTA and CDR2 FQGNSA. This CDR3 has 15 residues. The CDR3 nucleotides are TGTGCCAGCAGCTTAGGGGGAGCGGGACTTGGTGAGCAGTTCTTC. Residues: CASSLGGAGLGEQFF.

The chain carries TRBV6-1 and TRBJ2-7, with D unclear. CDR1 MNHNS and CDR2 SASEGT come from the germline V gene. The V end lost 5 bases, the J end lost 6 bases, and 8 bases lay between the germline ends. The CDR3 loop spans 11 amino acids. CDR3 sequence reads: CASSTHREQYF. The CDR3 DNA sequence: TGTGCCAGCAGTACACATCGCGAGCAGTACTTC.

V gene TRBV28 combines with J gene TRBJ1-3, with TRBD1 matching over 7 bases. Losses at the gene ends were 7 bases for V and 2 bases for J; bases not matched to a gene: 8. Germline CDR1 is MDHEN and CDR2 is SYDVKM. The CDR3 runs to 15 residues. This chain's CDR3 is CASISGTAAGNTIYF. The CDR3 region has the DNA TGTGCCAGCATTTCCGGGACAGCAGCTGGAAACACCATATATTTT.

This chain links TRBV4-3 with TRBJ2-1, with 7 bases matching TRBD2. V trimming: 1 base; J trimming: 5 bases; junction bases outside the gene matches: 17. Germline V lookup: CDR1 LGHNA, CDR2 YSLEER. The CDR3 has 19 residues. The CDR3 nucleotides read TGCGCCAGCAGCCAAGGATATAGGGGTTCGGGAGGTACCGACAATGAGCAGTTCTTC. As protein: CASSQGYRGSGGTDNEQFF.

The chain employs TRBV7-2 and TRBJ2-5; D is perhaps TRBD2 (5 bases). This CDR3 comprises 13 residues. V lost 5 bases, J lost 2 bases, and 9 bases lay in between. Looked up from germline, CDR1 is SGHTA and CDR2 is FQGNSA. DNA of the CDR3: TGTGCCAGCAGCCTACGGGAACAAGAGACCCAGTACTTC. Translating it yields CASSLREQETQYF.